The rows below give T cell receptor beta chains drawn from one sample of a study of T cells in localized non-small cell lung cancer. This table comes from immunoSEQ multiplex PCR, and its TCRdb copy is limited to in-frame clones, with some not included. The sample carries about 29,000 clones, about 89% recorded once. Sequences were derived from peripheral blood, sampled before any cancer treatment. These receptors came from a woman aged 40 to 75 with stage I lung adenocarcinoma. The CDR3 runs from the conserved cysteine through the conserved F or W. A D gene is named only where the DNA matches it firmly. Expanded clones get a size class; other rows say once, few or many, or leave the size out.

J gene: TRBJ1-5; D gene: .; V gene: TRBV18; clone size: .; CDR3 DNA: TGTGCCAGCTCACCGGTAGGTGGGGATCAGCCCCAGCATTTT; CDR3 protein: CASSPVGGDQPQHF
J gene: TRBJ2-5; D gene: TRBD1; V gene: TRBV28; clone size: once; CDR3 DNA: TGTGCCAGCAGTTCGCCACAGGGGGCAACGCTGAGGGTCCAAGAGACCCAGTACTTC; CDR3 protein: CASSSPQGATLRVQETQYF
J gene: TRBJ2-7; D gene: .; V gene: TRBV5-4; clone size: once; CDR3 DNA: TGTGCCAGCAGCTTTGAGGGGCCCTACGAGCAGTACTTC; CDR3 protein: CASSFEGPYEQYF
J gene: TRBJ1-2; D gene: .; V gene: TRBV5-4; clone size: .; CDR3 DNA: TGTGCCAGCAGCGCCACAGGGATTGGCTACACCTTC; CDR3 protein: CASSATGIGYTF
J gene: TRBJ2-6; D gene: TRBD1; V gene: TRBV28; clone size: .; CDR3 DNA: TGTGCCAGCAGTCTGGACAGGGCTGGGGCCAACGTCCTGACTTTC; CDR3 protein: CASSLDRAGANVLTF
J gene: TRBJ1-1; D gene: TRBD1; V gene: TRBV5-6; clone size: .; CDR3 DNA: TGTGCCAGCAGGGAACAGGGGATCCCTGAAGCTTTCTTT; CDR3 protein: CASREQGIPEAFF
J gene: TRBJ1-4; D gene: .; V gene: TRBV28; clone size: .; CDR3 DNA: TGTGCCAGCAGTCCCCGGCGCAATGAAAAACTGTTTTTT; CDR3 protein: CASSPRRNEKLFF
J gene: TRBJ1-5; D gene: .; V gene: TRBV19; clone size: .; CDR3 DNA: TGTGCCAGTAGAGGTATGGGGCAGGGCAATCAGCCCCAGCATTTT; CDR3 protein: CASRGMGQGNQPQHF
J gene: TRBJ1-5; D gene: .; V gene: TRBV6-5; clone size: .; CDR3 DNA: TGTGCCAGCAGTCATAACAGGGAGGGTCAGCCCCAGCATTTT; CDR3 protein: CASSHNREGQPQHF
J gene: TRBJ2-3; D gene: TRBD1; V gene: TRBV6-5; clone size: .; CDR3 DNA: TGTGCCAGCAGTTACTTGGGACAGGGCACAGATACGCAGTATTTT; CDR3 protein: CASSYLGQGTDTQYF
J gene: TRBJ1-1; D gene: TRBD1; V gene: TRBV28; clone size: once; CDR3 DNA: TGTGCCAGCAGTTTGGACAGGGGGTCTATGAACACTGAAGCTTTCTTT; CDR3 protein: CASSLDRGSMNTEAFF
J gene: TRBJ2-7; D gene: .; V gene: TRBV5-1; clone size: .; CDR3 DNA: TGCGCCAGCAGCTTTGACAAAACGTACGAGCAGTACTTC; CDR3 protein: CASSFDKTYEQYF
J gene: TRBJ1-2; D gene: TRBD1; V gene: TRBV28; clone size: .; CDR3 DNA: TGTGCCAGCAGCTCACCCGGGACAGGGGGCTTAATTAGTGGCTACACCTTC; CDR3 protein: CASSSPGTGGLISGYTF
J gene: TRBJ1-4; D gene: .; V gene: TRBV27; clone size: few; CDR3 DNA: TGTGCCAGCACTCGGAGACCGAGTGAAAAACTGTTTTTT; CDR3 protein: CASTRRPSEKLFF
J gene: TRBJ2-1; D gene: .; V gene: TRBV7-2; clone size: .; CDR3 DNA: TGTGCCAGCAGCTTGGGGACTTGGGGGCGGGAAATCTACAATGAGCAGTTCTTC; CDR3 protein: CASSLGTWGREIYNEQFF
J gene: TRBJ2-7; D gene: .; V gene: TRBV7-2; clone size: .; CDR3 DNA: TGTGCCAGCAGCTTCTCGACAGATTCCTACGAGCAGTACTTC; CDR3 protein: CASSFSTDSYEQYF
J gene: TRBJ2-7; D gene: TRBD2; V gene: TRBV7-9; clone size: .; CDR3 DNA: TGTGCCAGCAGGGGGACTAGCGGCTCCTACGAGCAGTACTTC; CDR3 protein: CASRGTSGSYEQYF
J gene: TRBJ2-7; D gene: .; V gene: TRBV6-5; clone size: .; CDR3 DNA: TGTGCCAGTAGGACCGGTTACGAGCAGTACTTC; CDR3 protein: CASRTGYEQYF
J gene: TRBJ2-3; D gene: TRBD1; V gene: TRBV6-4; clone size: .; CDR3 DNA: TGTGCCAGCAGTGAACAGGGGGGAGATACGCAGTATTTT; CDR3 protein: CASSEQGGDTQYF
J gene: TRBJ2-1; D gene: TRBD2; V gene: TRBV5-1; clone size: .; CDR3 DNA: TGCGCCAGCAGCTCCGGGGGGGCCCCCTACAATGAGCAGTTCTTC; CDR3 protein: CASSSGGAPYNEQFF
J gene: TRBJ2-3; D gene: TRBD2; V gene: TRBV7-2; clone size: once; CDR3 DNA: TGTGCCAGCAGCGGCGCCAGCGGGGCCTCGGGAGATACGCAGTATTTT; CDR3 protein: CASSGASGASGDTQYF
J gene: TRBJ2-1; D gene: .; V gene: TRBV4-1; clone size: .; CDR3 DNA: TGCGCCAGCAGCCTTTATGACAGGTACAATGAGCAGTTCTTC; CDR3 protein: CASSLYDRYNEQFF
J gene: TRBJ2-3; D gene: TRBD1; V gene: TRBV2; clone size: .; CDR3 DNA: TGTGCCAGCAGGGGCTGGGGGACAGGGGATACAGATACGCAGTATTTT; CDR3 protein: CASRGWGTGDTDTQYF
J gene: TRBJ1-1; D gene: .; V gene: TRBV5-1; clone size: .; CDR3 DNA: TGCGCCAGCAGCTTGTCGCCGGAAAGGAACACTGAAGCTTTCTTT; CDR3 protein: CASSLSPERNTEAFF
J gene: TRBJ2-7; D gene: .; V gene: TRBV28; clone size: .; CDR3 DNA: TGTGCCAGCAGGTCAGGGGTCTCCTACGAGCAGTACTTC; CDR3 protein: CASRSGVSYEQYF
J gene: TRBJ2-1; D gene: .; V gene: TRBV12-1; clone size: .; CDR3 DNA: TGTGCCAGCAGCGGGGGACTAGCGCTTTATGAGCAGTTCTTC; CDR3 protein: CASSGGLALYEQFF
J gene: TRBJ1-1; D gene: TRBD1; V gene: TRBV5-6; clone size: .; CDR3 DNA: TGTGCCAGCAGTTATACAGGGGACACTGAAGCTTTCTTT; CDR3 protein: CASSYTGDTEAFF
J gene: TRBJ2-5; D gene: .; V gene: TRBV27; clone size: .; CDR3 DNA: TGTGCCAGCTCCTATCGGGCAGGGACCTTATTAGATACCCAGTACTTC; CDR3 protein: CASSYRAGTLLDTQYF
J gene: TRBJ1-1; D gene: TRBD1; V gene: TRBV28; clone size: .; CDR3 DNA: TGTGCCAGCACCATACAGGGGACCAATGAAGCTTTCTTT; CDR3 protein: CASTIQGTNEAFF
J gene: TRBJ1-1; D gene: TRBD1; V gene: TRBV11-2; clone size: .; CDR3 DNA: TGTGCCAGCAGCTTAGGGACAGGAAACACTGAAGCTTTCTTT; CDR3 protein: CASSLGTGNTEAFF
J gene: TRBJ1-5; D gene: TRBD1; V gene: TRBV5-5; clone size: .; CDR3 DNA: TGTGCCAGCAGTTTTGGACAGGGGAATCAGCCCCAGCATTTT; CDR3 protein: CASSFGQGNQPQHF
J gene: TRBJ2-3; D gene: TRBD2; V gene: TRBV11-2; clone size: .; CDR3 DNA: TGTGCCAGCAGCTTTCCCGGGGGGACAGATACGCAGTATTTT; CDR3 protein: CASSFPGGTDTQYF
J gene: TRBJ1-4; D gene: .; V gene: TRBV28; clone size: .; CDR3 DNA: TGTGCCAGCAGAGGGAGGGGTAATGAAAAACTGTTTTTT; CDR3 protein: CASRGRGNEKLFF
J gene: TRBJ2-7; D gene: .; V gene: TRBV28; clone size: .; CDR3 DNA: TGTGCCAGCAGTTTCGAGGGGTACGAGCAGTACTTC; CDR3 protein: CASSFEGYEQYF
J gene: TRBJ2-1; D gene: TRBD2; V gene: TRBV19; clone size: .; CDR3 DNA: TGTGCCAGTAGGCCTACTAGCGGGAGGGGCAATGAGCAGTTCTTC; CDR3 protein: CASRPTSGRGNEQFF
J gene: TRBJ2-1; D gene: .; V gene: TRBV7-8; clone size: .; CDR3 DNA: TGTGCCAGCAGCCCCCGGGACGGGACTGAGCAGTTCTTC; CDR3 protein: CASSPRDGTEQFF
J gene: TRBJ2-3; D gene: .; V gene: TRBV28; clone size: few; CDR3 DNA: TGTGCCAGCAGTTTATGGGGAGACGGGAGTTCGACAGATACGCAGTATTTT; CDR3 protein: CASSLWGDGSSTDTQYF
J gene: TRBJ1-6; D gene: .; V gene: TRBV7-3; clone size: .; CDR3 DNA: TGTGCCAGCAGGCGGGACGGCCTCTATAATTCACCCCTCCACTTT; CDR3 protein: CASRRDGLYNSPLHF
J gene: TRBJ1-2; D gene: .; V gene: TRBV5-1; clone size: .; CDR3 DNA: TGCGCCAGCAGCTGGGCAGCAGGCGAAAACTATGGCTACACCTTC; CDR3 protein: CASSWAAGENYGYTF
J gene: TRBJ2-2; D gene: .; V gene: TRBV13; clone size: .; CDR3 DNA: TGTGCCAGCAGCTCGGGACGGCGGAACACCGGGGAGCTGTTTTTT; CDR3 protein: CASSSGRRNTGELFF
J gene: TRBJ1-1; D gene: TRBD1; V gene: TRBV2; clone size: few; CDR3 DNA: TGTGCCAGCAGCCCTTCCGGGACAGGGTTACCTGAAGCTTTCTTT; CDR3 protein: CASSPSGTGLPEAFF
J gene: TRBJ2-3; D gene: .; V gene: TRBV7-6; clone size: .; CDR3 DNA: TGTGCCAGCAGCTGGGGACCGAGCACAGATACGCAGTATTTT; CDR3 protein: CASSWGPSTDTQYF
J gene: TRBJ2-1; D gene: TRBD2; V gene: TRBV5-5; clone size: few; CDR3 DNA: TGTGCCAGCAGCTTGGCCCTAGCGGGGGGGTACAATGAGCAGTTCTTC; CDR3 protein: CASSLALAGGYNEQFF
J gene: TRBJ2-3; D gene: .; V gene: TRBV11-2; clone size: .; CDR3 DNA: TGTGCCAGCAGCTTAAAGGGCACAGATACGCAGTATTTT; CDR3 protein: CASSLKGTDTQYF
J gene: TRBJ1-1; D gene: TRBD1; V gene: TRBV6-4; clone size: .; CDR3 DNA: TGTGCCAGCAGACGGACAGGGAACACTGAAGCTTTCTTT; CDR3 protein: CASRRTGNTEAFF
J gene: TRBJ2-3; D gene: .; V gene: TRBV25-1; clone size: .; CDR3 DNA: TGTGCCAGCAGTGACGGGGGCACAGATACGCAGTATTTT; CDR3 protein: CASSDGGTDTQYF
J gene: TRBJ1-5; D gene: .; V gene: TRBV30; clone size: .; CDR3 DNA: TGTGCCTGGAGTGGAGGGGTTGTTAGCAATCAGCCCCAGCATTTT; CDR3 protein: CAWSGGVVSNQPQHF
J gene: TRBJ2-7; D gene: .; V gene: TRBV2; clone size: .; CDR3 DNA: TGTGCCAGCAGTGAAGCCGGGGTAAGGGACGAGCAGTACTTC; CDR3 protein: CASSEAGVRDEQYF
J gene: TRBJ1-2; D gene: .; V gene: TRBV2; clone size: few; CDR3 DNA: TGTGCCAGCACCATGACAGCGGACTATGGCTACACCTTC; CDR3 protein: CASTMTADYGYTF
J gene: TRBJ2-7; D gene: TRBD2; V gene: TRBV7-9; clone size: .; CDR3 DNA: TGTGCCAGCGCAATAGGACTAGCCCCCTACGAGCAGTACTTC; CDR3 protein: CASAIGLAPYEQYF
J gene: TRBJ1-3; D gene: .; V gene: TRBV4-2; clone size: .; CDR3 DNA: TGTGCCAGCAGCCAAGAACAGGTCTCCTCTGGAAACACCATATATTTT; CDR3 protein: CASSQEQVSSGNTIYF
J gene: TRBJ2-3; D gene: .; V gene: TRBV9; clone size: .; CDR3 DNA: TGTGCCAGCAGCGTAGCGGAGCTCAAGGGAGATACGCAGTATTTT; CDR3 protein: CASSVAELKGDTQYF
J gene: TRBJ1-1; D gene: TRBD1; V gene: TRBV28; clone size: once; CDR3 DNA: TGTGCCAGCAGTATTAGGACAGGGATTGATGAAGCTTTCTTT; CDR3 protein: CASSIRTGIDEAFF
J gene: TRBJ2-1; D gene: .; V gene: TRBV7-8; clone size: .; CDR3 DNA: TGTGCCAGCAGCATAAAAAGTTGGTACGGGGAGCAGTTCTTC; CDR3 protein: CASSIKSWYGEQFF
J gene: TRBJ1-4; D gene: .; V gene: TRBV5-1; clone size: .; CDR3 DNA: TGCGCCAGCAGCTTGGGATTAGGTTCTTCTAATGAAAAACTGTTTTTT; CDR3 protein: CASSLGLGSSNEKLFF